The clone carrying this T cell receptor beta chain was detected a few times. No antigen is known for it. The CDR3 spans 12 residues. Trimming cost V 1 base and J 8 bases, with 8 bases left between them. TCRdb reanalysed the reads using MiXCR and keeps one entry per CDR3 protein. The sample contains a few thousand distinct CDR3 sequences, under 20% of which appear only once. This sample was taken from a study of liver allograft versus peripheral blood T cells. Study-level information: Repertoires from peripheral blood of liver transplant recipients were compared with those inside their transplanted livers.

Study-wide points: Intragraft T cell receptor repertoires of liver allografts were reportedly distinct from those in peripheral blood.

The V gene is TRBV12-3 or TRBV12-4, the J gene TRBJ1-2; D gene unclear. The clonotype originates from a human patient who had a liver transplant. Some T cells may possibly be graft donor cells. CDR3 sequence: CASSLVNRGYTF. CDR3 in DNA: TGTGCCAGCAGTTTAGTTAACAGAGGCTACACCTTC.